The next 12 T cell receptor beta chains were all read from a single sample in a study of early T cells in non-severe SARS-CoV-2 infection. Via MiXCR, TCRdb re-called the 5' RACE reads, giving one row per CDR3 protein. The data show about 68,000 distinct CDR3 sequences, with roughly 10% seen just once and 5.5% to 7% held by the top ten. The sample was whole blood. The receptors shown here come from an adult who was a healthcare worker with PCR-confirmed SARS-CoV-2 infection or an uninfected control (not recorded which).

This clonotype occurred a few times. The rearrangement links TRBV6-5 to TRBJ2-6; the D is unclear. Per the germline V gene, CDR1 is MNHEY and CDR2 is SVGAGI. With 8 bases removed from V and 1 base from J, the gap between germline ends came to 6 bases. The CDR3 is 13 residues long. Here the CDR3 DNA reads TGTGCCAGCCGGGCTTCTGGGGCCAACGTCCTGACTTTC. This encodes CASRASGANVLTF.

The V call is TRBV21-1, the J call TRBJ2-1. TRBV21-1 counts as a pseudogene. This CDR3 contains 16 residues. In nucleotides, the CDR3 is TGTGCCAGCAGCAAAGAAGGACGAACCTCCTACAATGAGCAGTTCTTC. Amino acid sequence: CASSKEGRTSYNEQFF.

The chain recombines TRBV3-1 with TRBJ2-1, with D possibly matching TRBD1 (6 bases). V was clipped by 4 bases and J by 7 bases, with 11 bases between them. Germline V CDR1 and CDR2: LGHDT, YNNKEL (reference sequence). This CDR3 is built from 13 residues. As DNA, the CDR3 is TGTGCCAGCAGCCCTTTAGGGGGAAATGAGCAGTTCTTC. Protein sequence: CASSPLGGNEQFF.

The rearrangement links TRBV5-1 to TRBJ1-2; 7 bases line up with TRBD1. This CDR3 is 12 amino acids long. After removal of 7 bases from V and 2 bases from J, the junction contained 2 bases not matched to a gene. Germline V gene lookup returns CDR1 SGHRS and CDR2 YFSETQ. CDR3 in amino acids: CASSQGNYGYTF. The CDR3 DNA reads TGCGCCAGCTCACAGGGGAACTATGGCTACACCTTC.

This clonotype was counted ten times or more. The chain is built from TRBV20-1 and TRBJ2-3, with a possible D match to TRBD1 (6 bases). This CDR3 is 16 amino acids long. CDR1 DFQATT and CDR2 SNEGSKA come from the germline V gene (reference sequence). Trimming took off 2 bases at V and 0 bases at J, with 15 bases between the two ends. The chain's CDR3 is CSARNRAAFSTDTQYF. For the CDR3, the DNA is TGCAGTGCTAGAAACAGGGCCGCCTTTAGCACAGATACGCAGTATTTT.

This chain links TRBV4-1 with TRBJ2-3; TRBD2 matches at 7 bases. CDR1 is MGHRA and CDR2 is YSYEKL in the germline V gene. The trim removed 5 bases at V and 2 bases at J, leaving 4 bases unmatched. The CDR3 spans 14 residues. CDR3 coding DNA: TGCGCCAGCAGCTTTGGGACTAACACAGATACGCAGTATTTT. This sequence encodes CASSFGTNTDTQYF.

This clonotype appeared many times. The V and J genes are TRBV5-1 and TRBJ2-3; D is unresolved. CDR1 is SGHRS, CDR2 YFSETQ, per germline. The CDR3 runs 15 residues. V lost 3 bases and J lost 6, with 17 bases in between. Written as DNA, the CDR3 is TGCGCCAGCAGCTGGACCCGCCCTAGAATGGATACGCAGTATTTT. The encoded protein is CASSWTRPRMDTQYF.

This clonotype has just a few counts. DNA of the CDR3: TGCAGTGCTAGGCTCCAGGGAATTTATAGCAATCAGCCCCAGCATTTT. Translating gives CSARLQGIYSNQPQHF. This chain joins TRBV20-1 and TRBJ1-5; D may be TRBD1 (5 bases). V was cut by 3 bases and J by 0 bases, with 15 bases left in between. Germline V gene data show CDR1 as DFQATT and CDR2 as SNEGSKA (reference sequence). The CDR3 has 16 residues.

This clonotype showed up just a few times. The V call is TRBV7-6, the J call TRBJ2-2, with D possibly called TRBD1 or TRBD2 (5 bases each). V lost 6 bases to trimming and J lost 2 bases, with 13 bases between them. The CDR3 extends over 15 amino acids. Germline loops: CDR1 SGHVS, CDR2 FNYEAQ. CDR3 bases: TGTGCCAGCAGGCCCCCAGGGACCAACACCGGGGAGCTGTTTTTT. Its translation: CASRPPGTNTGELFF.

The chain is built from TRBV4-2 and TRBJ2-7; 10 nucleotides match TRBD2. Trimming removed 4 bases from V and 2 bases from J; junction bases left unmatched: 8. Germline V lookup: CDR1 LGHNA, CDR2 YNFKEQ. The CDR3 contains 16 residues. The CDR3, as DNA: TGTGCCAGCAGCCCGGCTAGCGGGAGTCGCGCCTACGAGCAGTACTTC. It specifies CASSPASGSRAYEQYF.

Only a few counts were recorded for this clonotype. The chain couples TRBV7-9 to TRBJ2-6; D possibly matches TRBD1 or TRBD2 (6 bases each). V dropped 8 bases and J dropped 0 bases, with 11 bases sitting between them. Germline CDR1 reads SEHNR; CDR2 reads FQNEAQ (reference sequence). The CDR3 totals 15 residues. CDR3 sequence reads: CASEGGPSGANVLTF. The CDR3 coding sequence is TGTGCCAGCGAGGGGGGTCCCTCTGGGGCCAACGTCCTGACTTTC.

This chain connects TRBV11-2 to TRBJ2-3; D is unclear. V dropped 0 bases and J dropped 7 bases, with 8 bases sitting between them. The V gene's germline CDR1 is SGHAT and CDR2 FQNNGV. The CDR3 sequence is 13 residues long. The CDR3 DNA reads TGTGCCAGCAGCTTAGATTACGTGAATACGCAGTATTTT. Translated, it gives CASSLDYVNTQYF.